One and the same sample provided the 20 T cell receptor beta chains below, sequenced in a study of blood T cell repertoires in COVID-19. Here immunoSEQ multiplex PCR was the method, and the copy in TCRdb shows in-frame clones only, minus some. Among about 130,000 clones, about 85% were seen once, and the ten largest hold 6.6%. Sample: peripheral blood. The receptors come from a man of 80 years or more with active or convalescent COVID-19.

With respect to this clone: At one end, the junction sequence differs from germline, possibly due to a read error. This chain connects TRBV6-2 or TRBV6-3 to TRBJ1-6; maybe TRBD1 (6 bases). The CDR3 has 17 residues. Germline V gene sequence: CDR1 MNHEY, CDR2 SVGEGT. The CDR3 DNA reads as TGTGCCAGCAGCTACTCCCCATGGGACATCAGTTTTGCACCCCTCCACTTT. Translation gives CASSYSPWDISFAPLHF.

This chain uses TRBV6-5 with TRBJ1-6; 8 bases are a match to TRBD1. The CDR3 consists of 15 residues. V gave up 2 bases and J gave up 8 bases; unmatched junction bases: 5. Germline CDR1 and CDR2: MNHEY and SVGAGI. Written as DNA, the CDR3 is TGTGCCAGCAGTTACACGGACAGGGCGTATTCACCCCTCCACTTT. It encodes CASSYTDRAYSPLHF.

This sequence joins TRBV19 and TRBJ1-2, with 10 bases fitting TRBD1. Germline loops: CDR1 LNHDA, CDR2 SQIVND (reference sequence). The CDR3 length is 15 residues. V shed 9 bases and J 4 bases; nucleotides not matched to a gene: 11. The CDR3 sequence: CASEPGQGNPYGYTF. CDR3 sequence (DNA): TGTGCCAGCGAACCGGGACAGGGGAATCCCTATGGCTACACCTTC.

The CDR3 loop reads CASSYSFTSEGTQYF. In DNA, the CDR3 is TGTGCCAGCAGTTACTCGTTTACTAGCGAGGGTACGCAGTATTTT. This sequence joins TRBV6-2 or TRBV6-3 and TRBJ2-3, with 7 bases fitting TRBD2. Germline assignment: CDR1 MNHEY and CDR2 SVGEGT. V shed 0 bases, J shed 8 bases, and the junction held 8 bases outside the gene matches. CDR3 length: 15 residues.

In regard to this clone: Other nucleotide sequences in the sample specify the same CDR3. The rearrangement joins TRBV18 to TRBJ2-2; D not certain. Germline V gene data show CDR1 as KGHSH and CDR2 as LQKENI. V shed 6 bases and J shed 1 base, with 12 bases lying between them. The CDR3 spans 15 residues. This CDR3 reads CASSPPTGNTGELFF. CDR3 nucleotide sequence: TGTGCCAGCTCCCCCCCTACCGGGAACACCGGGGAGCTGTTTTTT.

CDR3 coding DNA: TGTGCCAGCAGCTTGGCCTTACAGGTCTATGGCTACACCTTC. Encoded protein: CASSLALQVYGYTF. The V gene is TRBV5-6, the J gene TRBJ1-2; D possibly corresponds to TRBD1 (5 bases). The germline gives CDR1 SGHDT, CDR2 YYEEEE. Trimming removed 0 bases at V and 4 bases at J, with 10 bases between. The CDR3 spans 14 residues.

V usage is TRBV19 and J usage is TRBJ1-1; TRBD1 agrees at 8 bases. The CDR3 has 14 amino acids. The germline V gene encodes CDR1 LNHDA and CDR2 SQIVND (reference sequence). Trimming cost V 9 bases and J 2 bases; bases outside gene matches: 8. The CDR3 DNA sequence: TGTGCCAGACCACTGACAGGGGCTAACACTGAAGCTTTCTTT. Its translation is CARPLTGANTEAFF.

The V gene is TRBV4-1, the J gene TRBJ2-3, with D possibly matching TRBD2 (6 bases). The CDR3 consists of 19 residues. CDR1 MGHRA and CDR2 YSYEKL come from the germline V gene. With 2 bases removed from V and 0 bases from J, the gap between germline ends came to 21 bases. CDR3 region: CASSQLPRQRAGSTDTQYF. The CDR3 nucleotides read TGCGCCAGCAGCCAATTACCGCGTCAGCGGGCAGGAAGCACAGATACGCAGTATTTT.

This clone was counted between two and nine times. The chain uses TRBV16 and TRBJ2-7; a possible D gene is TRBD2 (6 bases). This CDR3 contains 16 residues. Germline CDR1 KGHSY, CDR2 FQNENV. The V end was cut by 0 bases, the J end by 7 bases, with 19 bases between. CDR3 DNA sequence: TGTGCCAGCAGCCAATCGGGGGGACTTCTTGAAGAGGAGCAGTACTTC. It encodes CASSQSGGLLEEEQYF. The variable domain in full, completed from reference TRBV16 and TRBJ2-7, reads GEEVAQTPKHLVRGEGQKAKLYCAPIKGHSYVFWYQQVLKNEFKFLISFQNENVFDETGMPKERFSAKCLPNSPCSLEIQATKLEDSAVYFCASSQSGGLLEEEQYFGPGTRLTVT.

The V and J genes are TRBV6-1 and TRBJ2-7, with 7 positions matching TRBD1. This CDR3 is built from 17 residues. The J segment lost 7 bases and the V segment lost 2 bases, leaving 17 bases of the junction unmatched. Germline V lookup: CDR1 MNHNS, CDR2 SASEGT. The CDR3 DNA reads TGTGCCAGCAGTGAATTACCCGGGACAGCCCCCCATAGGGAGCAGTACTTC. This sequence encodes CASSELPGTAPHREQYF.

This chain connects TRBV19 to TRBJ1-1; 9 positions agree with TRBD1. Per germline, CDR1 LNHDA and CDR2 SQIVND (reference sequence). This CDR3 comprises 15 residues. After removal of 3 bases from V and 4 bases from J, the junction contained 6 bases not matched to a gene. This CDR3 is CASSIGTGPGTEAFF. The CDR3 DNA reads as TGTGCCAGTAGTATTGGGACAGGGCCGGGCACTGAAGCTTTCTTT.

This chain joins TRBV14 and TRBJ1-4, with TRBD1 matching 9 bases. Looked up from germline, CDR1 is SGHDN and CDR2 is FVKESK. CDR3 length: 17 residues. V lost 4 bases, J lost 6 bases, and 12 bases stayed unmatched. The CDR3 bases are TGTGCCAGCAGCCCGGGACAGGGAGATCGGTATTATGAAAAACTGTTTTTT. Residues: CASSPGQGDRYYEKLFF.

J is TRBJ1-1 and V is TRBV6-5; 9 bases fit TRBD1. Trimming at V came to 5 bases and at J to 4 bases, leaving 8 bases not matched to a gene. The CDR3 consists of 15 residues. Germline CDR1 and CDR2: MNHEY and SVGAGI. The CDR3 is CASSRRGQGSTEAFF. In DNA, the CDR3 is TGTGCCAGCAGTCGACGAGGACAGGGGAGCACTGAAGCTTTCTTT.

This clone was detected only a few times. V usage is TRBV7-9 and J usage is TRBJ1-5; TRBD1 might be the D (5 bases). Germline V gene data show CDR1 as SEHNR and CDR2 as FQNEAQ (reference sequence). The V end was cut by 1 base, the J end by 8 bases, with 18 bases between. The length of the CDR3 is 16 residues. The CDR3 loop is CASSLGQAGFGEPQHF. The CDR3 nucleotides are TGTGCCAGCAGCTTAGGTCAGGCAGGGTTCGGTGAGCCCCAGCATTTT.

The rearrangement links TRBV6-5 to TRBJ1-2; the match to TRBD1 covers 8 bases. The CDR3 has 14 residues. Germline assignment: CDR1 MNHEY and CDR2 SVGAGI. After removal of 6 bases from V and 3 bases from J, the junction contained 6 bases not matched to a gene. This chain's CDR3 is CASSADREDYGYTF. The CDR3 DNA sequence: TGTGCCAGCAGCGCGGACAGGGAGGACTATGGCTACACCTTC.

CDR3 amino acids: CASSIYTGPGNTIYF. As DNA, the CDR3 is TGTGCCAGTAGTATTTATACAGGTCCTGGAAACACCATATATTTT. The V call is TRBV19, the J call TRBJ1-3; a possible D gene is TRBD1 (5 bases). CDR3 size: 15 residues. Germline CDR1 LNHDA, CDR2 SQIVND (reference sequence). Trimming took 3 bases from V and 2 from J, leaving 11 bases between them.

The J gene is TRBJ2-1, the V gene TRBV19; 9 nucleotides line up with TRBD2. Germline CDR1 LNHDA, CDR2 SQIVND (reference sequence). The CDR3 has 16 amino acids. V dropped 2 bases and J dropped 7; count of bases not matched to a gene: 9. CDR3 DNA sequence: TGTGCCAGTAGTATAAATCTGGCGGGAGGGCGGAATGAGCAGTTCTTC. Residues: CASSINLAGGRNEQFF.

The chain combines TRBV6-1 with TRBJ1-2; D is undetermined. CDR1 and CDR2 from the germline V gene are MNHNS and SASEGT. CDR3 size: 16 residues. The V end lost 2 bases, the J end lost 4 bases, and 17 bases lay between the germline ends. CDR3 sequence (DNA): TGTGCCAGCAGTGAATTCCACGTGGTAGGAGTCTATGGCTACACCTTC. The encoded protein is CASSEFHVVGVYGYTF.

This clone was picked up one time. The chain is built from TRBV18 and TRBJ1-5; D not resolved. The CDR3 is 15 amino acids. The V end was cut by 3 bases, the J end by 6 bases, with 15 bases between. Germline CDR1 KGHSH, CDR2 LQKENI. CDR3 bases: TGTGCCAGCTCACCGGGGTCGGGGAGGGTTCAGCCCCAGCATTTT. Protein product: CASSPGSGRVQPQHF. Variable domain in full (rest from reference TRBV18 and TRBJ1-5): NAGVMQNPRHLVRRRGQEARLRCSPMKGHSHVYWYRQLPEEGLKFMVYLQKENIIDESGMPKERFSAEFPKEGPSILRIQQVVRGDSAAYFCASSPGSGRVQPQHFGDGTRLSIL.

The CDR3 DNA follows: TGTGCCAGCAGTTACGGGACAGGGGCGGGGACCGGGGAGCTGTTTTTT. This translates into CASSYGTGAGTGELFF. The V gene is TRBV6-6, the J gene TRBJ2-2; 10 positions match TRBD1. The V and J ends lost 2 bases and 5 bases, in that order; junction bases with no gene match: 5. This CDR3 is built from 16 residues. Germline V gene data show CDR1 as MNHNY and CDR2 as SVGAGI (reference sequence).